Below are 19 T cell receptor beta chains sequenced from a single sample in a study of cytotoxic CD8 clonotypes in ibrutinib-treated CLL. The data were produced by immunoSEQ multiplex PCR, yet TCRdb's version contains in-frame clones alone and is incomplete. This table holds some 98,000 clones, around four fifths found once. Material: PBMCs, obtained after 12 months of ibrutinib treatment. These receptor sequences come from a human donor with chronic lymphocytic leukemia.

The chain uses TRBV5-1 and TRBJ2-1; weak D call: TRBD1 (6 bases). CDR3 length: 13 amino acids. Germline V CDR1 and CDR2: SGHRS, YFSETQ. Trimming took off 6 bases at V and 5 bases at J, with 12 bases between the two ends. CDR3 coding DNA: TGCGCCAGCACCCTGGACAGTGACAATGAGCAGTTCTTC. Protein product: CASTLDSDNEQFF.

This rearrangement joins TRBV27 to TRBJ1-4; TRBD1 is a possible D gene (5 bases). V lost 0 bases and J lost 5, with 10 bases in between. The length of the CDR3 is 15 residues. Germline CDR1 MNHEY, CDR2 SMNVEV (reference sequence). CDR3 nucleotides: TGTGCCAGCAGTTTATCCACAGGAGCAAATGAAAAACTGTTTTTT. Its protein product is CASSLSTGANEKLFF. Based on the CDR3 plus reference TRBV27 and TRBJ1-4, the full variable domain is EAQVTQNPRYLITVTGKKLTVTCSQNMNHEYMSWYRQDPGLGLRQIYYSMNVEVTDKGDVPEGYKVSRKEKRNFPLILESPSPNQTSLYFCASSLSTGANEKLFFGSGTQLSVL.

The chain employs TRBV14 and TRBJ1-4, with a weak D call TRBD1 (5 bases). Germline lookup yields CDR1 SGHDN and CDR2 FVKESK. CDR3 size: 15 residues. V shed 2 bases and J shed 5 bases, with 12 bases lying between them. The CDR3 loop is CASSQPGTSNEKLFF. In DNA form, the CDR3 reads TGTGCCAGCAGCCAACCCGGGACCTCAAATGAAAAACTGTTTTTT.

The chain couples TRBV5-1 to TRBJ2-2; weak D call: TRBD2 (5 bases). CDR1 is SGHRS, CDR2 YFSETQ, per germline. This CDR3 contains 14 residues. Trimming took 2 bases from V and 6 from J, leaving 11 bases between them. The chain's CDR3 is CASSFTGSPGELFF. The CDR3 DNA reads TGCGCCAGCAGCTTTACGGGGTCCCCCGGGGAGCTGTTTTTT.

The rearrangement uses TRBV2 and TRBJ1-4; 7 bases agree with TRBD1. The V gene end was trimmed by 6 bases and the J gene end by 7 bases; junction bases not matched to a gene: 5. CDR3 length equals 13 residues. CDR1 is SNHLY and CDR2 is FYNNEI in the germline V gene. The CDR3 region is CASRTGRAEKLFF. The CDR3 DNA reads as TGTGCCAGCAGGACAGGGAGAGCTGAAAAACTGTTTTTT. Supplemented by reference TRBV2 and TRBJ1-4, the full variable domain reads EPEVTQTPSHQVTQMGQEVILRCVPISNHLYFYWYRQILGQKVEFLVSFYNNEISEKSEIFDDQFSVERPDGSNFTLKIRSTKLEDSAMYFCASRTGRAEKLFFGSGTQLSVL.

The chain uses TRBV5-4 and TRBJ2-3; TRBD2 matches 15 bases. This CDR3 has 16 amino acids. V shed 4 bases, J shed 6 bases, and the junction held 6 bases outside the gene matches. Looked up from germline, CDR1 is SGHNT and CDR2 is YYREEE (reference sequence). The CDR3 bases are TGTGCCAGCAGCCAGGGACTAGCGGGGGGTTGGGATACGCAGTATTTT. Its protein is CASSQGLAGGWDTQYF. Variable domain in full (rest from reference TRBV5-4 and TRBJ2-3): ETGVTQSPTHLIKTRGQQVTLRCSSQSGHNTVSWYQQALGQGPQFIFQYYREEENGRGNFPPRFSGLQFPNYSSELNVNALELDDSALYLCASSQGLAGGWDTQYFGPGTRLTVL.

The chain combines TRBV7-9 with TRBJ2-1; 8 bases are a match to TRBD2. Germline assignment: CDR1 SEHNR and CDR2 FQNEAQ (reference sequence). V lost 5 bases to trimming and J lost 9 bases; unmatched junction nucleotides: 12. The CDR3 spans 15 residues. CDR3 bases: TGTGCCAGCAGCCCCCCGGGGGGGGGCTATGGTGAGCAGTTCTTC. Translation gives CASSPPGGGYGEQFF. The variable domain in full, completed from reference TRBV7-9 and TRBJ2-1, reads DTGVSQNPRHKITKRGQNVTFRCDPISEHNRLYWYRQTLGQGPEFLTYFQNEAQLEKSRLLSDRFSAERPKGSFSTLEIQRTEQGDSAMYLCASSPPGGGYGEQFFGPGTRLTVL.

The chain couples TRBV28 to TRBJ2-7, with D perhaps being TRBD1 or TRBD2 (5 bases each). The CDR3 has 15 amino acids. Looked up from germline, CDR1 is MDHEN and CDR2 is SYDVKM. Trimming shortened V by 6 bases and J by 0 bases, and 15 bases separated the two germline ends. The CDR3 DNA sequence: TGTGCCAGCAGCCAAACCGGGACGGTCTCCTACGAGCAGTACTTC. It specifies CASSQTGTVSYEQYF.

The chain couples TRBV18 to TRBJ2-7; TRBD1 matches at 10 bases. V was pared by 5 bases and J by 6 bases, with 13 bases of the junction left unmatched. CDR3 length: 16 amino acids. The germline V gene encodes CDR1 KGHSH and CDR2 LQKENI. CDR3 in amino acids: CASSSTPGQGFGEQYF. CDR3 bases: TGTGCCAGCTCATCTACCCCGGGACAGGGGTTCGGCGAGCAGTACTTC.

The CDR3 loop is CASRHGGSNWDTEQYF. CDR3 nucleotide sequence: TGTGCCAGCAGGCACGGTGGGTCTAACTGGGATACCGAGCAGTACTTC. The chain carries TRBV28 and TRBJ2-7; unclear D gene. In germline, CDR1 is MDHEN, CDR2 SYDVKM. With 6 bases removed from V and 6 bases from J, the gap between germline ends came to 24 bases. The CDR3 has 16 amino acids.

This clone was seen a few times. The genes are TRBV6-1 and TRBJ2-5; D perhaps matches TRBD1 (5 bases). The CDR3 length is 15 residues. Germline-derived CDR1 and CDR2 are MNHNS and SASEGT. Trimming took 3 bases from V and 7 from J, leaving 18 bases between them. As DNA, the CDR3 is TGTGCCAGCAGTGATCTAGGATGGGGCCCGCTGACCCAGTACTTC. Encoded protein: CASSDLGWGPLTQYF.

This rearrangement joins TRBV18 to TRBJ2-6, with D possibly matching TRBD2 (6 bases). Per the germline V gene, CDR1 is KGHSH and CDR2 is LQKENI. The length of the CDR3 is 20 residues. V shed 3 bases and J shed 4 bases, with 25 bases lying between them. CDR3 region: CASSPLRSRAGSGGANVLTF. CDR3 bases: TGTGCCAGCTCACCGCTGCGCTCGAGGGCGGGGAGCGGAGGGGCCAACGTCCTGACTTTC.

The J gene is TRBJ2-7, the V gene TRBV9, with D possibly TRBD1 on 6 matching bases. Deletions cut 7 bases from V and 2 bases from J, with 16 bases between. The CDR3 spans 14 residues. Germline V gives CDR1 SGDLS, CDR2 YYNGEE. The CDR3, as DNA: TGTGCCAGCGGGGGCGACAGGCCCCCCTACGAGCAGTACTTC. Translation: CASGGDRPPYEQYF.

The chain is built from TRBV13 and TRBJ1-2; TRBD1 might be the D (6 bases). The germline V and J ends were trimmed by 3 bases and 8 bases, with 13 bases remaining between them. Germline V CDR1 and CDR2: PRHDT, FYEKMQ (reference sequence). The CDR3 has 13 residues. CDR3: CASSFQHRAGYTF. Here the CDR3 DNA reads TGTGCCAGCAGCTTTCAGCACAGGGCCGGCTACACCTTC.

V usage is TRBV6-1 and J usage is TRBJ1-4; the match to TRBD1 covers 10 bases. The germline V gene has CDR1 MNHNS and CDR2 SASEGT. The V gene end was trimmed by 1 base and the J gene end by 6 bases; junction bases not matched to a gene: 5. The CDR3 loop spans 16 amino acids. CDR3 region: CASSEGRDRGYEKLFF. The CDR3 DNA follows: TGTGCCAGCAGTGAAGGGCGGGACAGGGGATATGAAAAACTGTTTTTT.

The rearrangement uses TRBV7-2 and TRBJ1-1; a weak D match, TRBD1 (6 bases). Germline-derived CDR1 and CDR2 are SGHTA and FQGNSA. V lost 4 bases to trimming and J lost 1 base, with 13 bases between them. The CDR3 runs to 15 residues. CDR3 in amino acids: CASSSRGGGNTEAFF. The CDR3 DNA follows: TGTGCCAGCAGCTCAAGAGGGGGAGGGAACACTGAAGCTTTCTTT.

The rearrangement links TRBV19 to TRBJ1-5; D is possibly TRBD1 (5 bases). Germline assignment: CDR1 LNHDA and CDR2 SQIVND (reference sequence). V was cut by 5 bases and J by 0 bases, with 14 bases left in between. This CDR3 spans 16 amino acids. The CDR3 loop is CASSLTGLYSNQPQHF. For the CDR3, the DNA is TGTGCCAGTAGTCTAACGGGACTTTATAGCAATCAGCCCCAGCATTTT.

The rearrangement joins TRBV18 to TRBJ2-5; D uncertain. The CDR3 loop spans 12 amino acids. The V gene lost 6 bases and the J gene lost 5 bases, with 10 bases spanning the gap. Germline CDR1 is KGHSH and CDR2 is LQKENI. Here the CDR3 DNA reads TGTGCCAGCTCCAACCAGTCCGAGACCCAGTACTTC. Its protein is CASSNQSETQYF.

The chain employs TRBV5-1 and TRBJ1-4; 10 nucleotides align to TRBD1. The CDR3 has 17 amino acids. Germline CDR1 and CDR2: SGHRS and YFSETQ. Unmatched junction bases numbered 14, after V lost 4 bases and J lost 8 bases. The DNA for the CDR3 is TGCGCCAGCAGCCCTACCCGGGACAGGGGTTTTGCGGAAAAACTGTTTTTT. It yields the protein CASSPTRDRGFAEKLFF.